Listed below are T cell receptor beta chains from one sample, sequenced in a study of shared clonotypes between healthy human individuals. Profiling relied on immunoSEQ multiplex PCR, and the TCRdb table lists in-frame clones only, not all of them. The data contain hundreds of thousands of clones, approximately 96% of them singletons. Sequences were obtained from naive CD8+ T cells sorted from blood. The receptors originated from a woman in her twenties or thirties in good health. Each CDR3 is given with its conserved first and last residue. The order of the fields is D gene, clone size, V gene, CDR3 length, J gene, CDR3 protein, CDR3 DNA. The D gene is left open where the match is weak. The listing skips clone size in some rows; elsewhere it reads once, few, many or a size class.

D: TRBD1
size: -
V: TRBV10-2
length: 15
J: TRBJ1-1
CDR3: CATDSTGTGSTEAFF
DNA: TGCGCCACCGATTCTACCGGGACAGGGTCGACTGAAGCTTTCTTT

D: -
size: -
V: TRBV28
length: 19
J: TRBJ2-1
CDR3: CASSFFLTERKSFDNEQFF
DNA: TGTGCCAGCAGTTTTTTCCTTACCGAAAGAAAGAGCTTTGACAATGAGCAGTTCTTC

D: TRBD1
size: -
V: TRBV28
length: 13
J: TRBJ2-7
CDR3: CASSSRGPYEQYF
DNA: TGTGCCAGCAGTTCAAGGGGGCCCTACGAGCAGTACTTC

D: -
size: -
V: TRBV27
length: 14
J: TRBJ1-5
CDR3: CASSNAGPGQPQHF
DNA: TGTGCCAGCAGTAATGCGGGGCCAGGCCAGCCCCAGCATTTT

D: TRBD2
size: -
V: TRBV2
length: 15
J: TRBJ2-7
CDR3: CASRGLAGVVYEQYF
DNA: TGTGCCAGCAGGGGGTTAGCGGGAGTGGTTTACGAGCAGTACTTC

D: -
size: -
V: TRBV28
length: 14
J: TRBJ1-2
CDR3: CASRLLPGAYGYTF
DNA: TGTGCCAGCCGCCTTTTACCCGGGGCATATGGCTACACCTTC

D: -
size: -
V: TRBV4-1
length: 14
J: TRBJ2-7
CDR3: CASSPGQSFYEQYF
DNA: TGCGCCAGCAGCCCCGGACAGTCATTCTACGAGCAGTACTTC

D: TRBD2
size: -
V: TRBV13
length: 15
J: TRBJ2-1
CDR3: CASSFRTSGSNEQFF
DNA: TGTGCCAGCAGCTTTCGAACTAGCGGGAGCAATGAGCAGTTCTTC

D: -
size: -
V: TRBV4-2
length: 19
J: TRBJ2-6
CDR3: CASSQANNRGRSGANVLTF
DNA: TGTGCCAGCAGCCAGGCCAATAATCGTGGAAGGTCTGGGGCCAACGTCCTGACTTTC

D: TRBD2
size: -
V: TRBV4-1
length: 21
J: TRBJ2-1
CDR3: CASSQRWTGTGTSGIYNEQFF
DNA: TGCGCCAGCAGCCAAAGGTGGACCGGGACAGGGACTAGCGGGATTTACAATGAGCAGTTCTTC

D: -
size: -
V: TRBV11-2
length: 12
J: TRBJ2-3
CDR3: CASSFGGDTQYF
DNA: TGTGCCAGCAGCTTCGGGGGAGATACGCAGTATTTT

D: -
size: -
V: TRBV13
length: 15
J: TRBJ2-7
CDR3: CASSFAGLPTYEQYF
DNA: TGTGCCAGCAGTTTTGCCGGTCTACCTACCTACGAGCAGTACTTC

D: -
size: -
V: TRBV28
length: 13
J: TRBJ2-1
CDR3: CATASWVYNEQFF
DNA: TGTGCCACTGCTTCTTGGGTATACAATGAGCAGTTCTTC

D: -
size: -
V: TRBV28
length: 14
J: TRBJ1-4
CDR3: CASSDPMPNEKLFF
DNA: TGTGCCAGCAGTGATCCGATGCCTAATGAAAAACTGTTTTTT

D: -
size: -
V: TRBV28
length: 14
J: TRBJ1-2
CDR3: CASSLPRRDYGYTF
DNA: TGTGCCAGCAGTTTACCAAGACGGGACTATGGCTACACCTTC

D: -
size: -
V: TRBV19
length: 13
J: TRBJ1-2
CDR3: CASSTGQNYGYTF
DNA: TGTGCCAGTAGTACAGGACAAAACTATGGCTACACCTTC

D: -
size: -
V: TRBV7-9
length: 12
J: TRBJ2-1
CDR3: CASSARPVEQFF
DNA: TGTGCCAGCAGCGCGAGGCCCGTGGAGCAGTTCTTC

D: TRBD2
size: -
V: TRBV27
length: 20
J: TRBJ2-2
CDR3: CASSLSIATSGKYGTGELFF
DNA: TGTGCCAGCAGTTTATCGATCGCGACTAGCGGAAAGTATGGGACCGGGGAGCTGTTTTTT

D: -
size: -
V: TRBV7-6
length: 15
J: TRBJ1-3
CDR3: CASSLVGISGNTIYF
DNA: TGTGCCAGCAGCTTAGTGGGGATCTCTGGAAACACCATATATTTT

D: TRBD1
size: -
V: TRBV6-6
length: 12
J: TRBJ1-2
CDR3: CASSPGGHGYTF
DNA: TGTGCCAGCAGTCCAGGGGGCCATGGCTACACCTTC

D: TRBD2
size: -
V: TRBV7-9
length: 15
J: TRBJ2-7
CDR3: CASSPVGTSDNEQYF
DNA: TGTGCCAGCAGCCCAGTCGGGACTAGCGATAACGAGCAGTACTTC

D: -
size: few
V: TRBV2
length: 15
J: TRBJ1-4
CDR3: CASSGERGINEKLFF
DNA: TGTGCCAGCAGTGGAGAAAGGGGCATTAATGAAAAACTGTTTTTT

D: -
size: -
V: TRBV12-5
length: 18
J: TRBJ2-5
CDR3: CASGLVPRWTAHQETQYF
DNA: TGTGCTAGTGGTTTGGTACCGAGGTGGACAGCCCACCAAGAGACCCAGTACTTC

D: TRBD2
size: -
V: TRBV6-5
length: 16
J: TRBJ2-1
CDR3: CASSYPKTSGNNEQFF
DNA: TGTGCCAGCAGCTACCCGAAGACTAGCGGGAACAATGAGCAGTTCTTC

D: -
size: -
V: TRBV11-2
length: 14
J: TRBJ2-1
CDR3: CASSLGQGWDEQFF
DNA: TGTGCCAGCAGCTTAGGGCAGGGGTGGGATGAGCAGTTCTTC

D: -
size: -
V: TRBV2
length: 12
J: TRBJ2-1
CDR3: CASRPGTPEQFF
DNA: TGTGCCAGCAGACCCGGGACTCCCGAGCAGTTCTTC

D: -
size: -
V: TRBV15
length: 15
J: TRBJ1-5
CDR3: CATSRDRQGAQPQHF
DNA: TGTGCCACCAGCAGAGATCGGCAGGGAGCTCAGCCCCAGCATTTT

D: TRBD2
size: -
V: TRBV27
length: 16
J: TRBJ2-1
CDR3: CASSLSGLAPYNEQFF
DNA: TGTGCCAGCAGCCTCTCTGGACTAGCGCCCTACAATGAGCAGTTCTTC